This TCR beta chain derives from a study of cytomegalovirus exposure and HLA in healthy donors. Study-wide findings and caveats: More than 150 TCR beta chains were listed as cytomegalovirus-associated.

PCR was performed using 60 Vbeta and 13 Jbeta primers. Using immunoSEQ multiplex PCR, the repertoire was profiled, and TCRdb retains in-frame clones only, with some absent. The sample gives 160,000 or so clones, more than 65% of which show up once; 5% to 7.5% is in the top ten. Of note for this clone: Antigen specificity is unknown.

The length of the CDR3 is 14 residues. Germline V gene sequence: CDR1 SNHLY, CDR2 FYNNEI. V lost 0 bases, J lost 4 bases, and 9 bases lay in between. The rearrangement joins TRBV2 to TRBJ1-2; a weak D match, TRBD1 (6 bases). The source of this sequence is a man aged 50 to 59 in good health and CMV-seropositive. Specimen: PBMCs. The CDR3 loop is CASSEAAQGYGYTF. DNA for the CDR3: TGTGCCAGCAGTGAAGCCGCACAGGGCTATGGCTACACCTTC. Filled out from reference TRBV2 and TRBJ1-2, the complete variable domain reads EPEVTQTPSHQVTQMGQEVILRCVPISNHLYFYWYRQILGQKVEFLVSFYNNEISEKSEIFDDQFSVERPDGSNFTLKIRSTKLEDSAMYFCASSEAAQGYGYTFGSGTRLTVV.